These 17 T cell receptor beta chains share one sample of origin, sequenced in a study of T cells in Graves' hyperthyroidism and ophthalmopathy. TCR beta CDR3 regions were amplified from RNA transcripts. HTBI primers were employed in a first-round RT-PCR of the TCR CDR3. TCRdb independently ran MiXCR on the multiplex PCR reads; one entry per CDR3 protein. The sample has approximately 430,000 distinct CDR3 sequences; around 15% are singletons. The sample taken for sequencing was blood. The receptors derive from a young man with Graves' ophthalmopathy.

This clonotype was detected only a few times. The CDR3 bases are TGTGCCAGCAGTATCCGACAGGGGGCAGGAGAGCAGTACTTC. Protein sequence: CASSIRQGAGEQYF. This chain joins TRBV12-3 or TRBV12-4 and TRBJ2-7; 10 bases match TRBD1. With 5 bases clipped from V and 7 bases from J, the junction kept 8 bases outside the gene matches. The CDR3 is 14 residues long.

At least ten counts were recorded for this clonotype. The CDR3 nucleotides read TGTGCCAGCAGGAGACTAGCGGGAGGGCCAAAGCAGTACTTC. Protein: CASRRLAGGPKQYF. The chain employs TRBV6-1 and TRBJ2-7, with TRBD2 identical over 14 bases. This CDR3 is 14 amino acids long. Germline CDR1 MNHNS, CDR2 SASEGT. V gave up 6 bases and J gave up 8 bases; unmatched junction bases: 6.

This clonotype was counted a few times. The V and J genes are TRBV6-1 and TRBJ2-2; D is ambiguous. V lost 6 bases, J lost 4 bases, and 18 bases lay in between. Looked up from germline, CDR1 is MNHNS and CDR2 is SASEGT. The CDR3 consists of 16 residues. As DNA, the CDR3 is TGTGCCAGCAGCCCGAAACCGGCGGACCTCACCGGGGAGCTGTTTTTT. It encodes CASSPKPADLTGELFF.

This chain connects TRBV5-1 to TRBJ2-3; 9 bases fit TRBD2. The length of the CDR3 is 15 residues. CDR1 and CDR2 from the germline V gene are SGHRS and YFSETQ. With V trimmed by 3 bases and J by 6 bases, 8 bases remained unmatched. The CDR3 loop is CASSWAPLAGDTQYF. The CDR3 nucleotides read TGCGCCAGCAGCTGGGCCCCACTAGCGGGTGATACGCAGTATTTT.

This clonotype showed up many times. The chain couples TRBV11-3 to TRBJ2-5; unclear D gene. Trimming removed 3 bases at V and 2 bases at J, with 7 bases between. This CDR3 region has 13 residues. Germline V gene data show CDR1 as SGHNT and CDR2 as YENEEA. As DNA, the CDR3 is TGTGCCAGCAGCTTGGGCCTTCAAGAGACCCAGTACTTC. Amino acid sequence: CASSLGLQETQYF.

V gene TRBV5-1 combines with J gene TRBJ1-1, with 10 positions matching TRBD1. Germline V gene data show CDR1 as SGHRS and CDR2 as YFSETQ. Trimming removed 4 bases from V and 6 bases from J; junction bases left unmatched: 6. CDR3 length: 14 amino acids. The CDR3 spells CASSGGTGVSEAFF. Here the CDR3 DNA reads TGCGCCAGCAGCGGGGGGACAGGGGTCTCTGAAGCTTTCTTT.

This clonotype was picked up many times. The rearrangement uses TRBV20-1 and TRBJ2-1, with 10 positions matching TRBD2. This CDR3 comprises 17 residues. V lost 2 bases and J lost 8; bases outside the gene matches: 15. Per germline, CDR1 DFQATT and CDR2 SNEGSKA (reference sequence). The CDR3 DNA reads as TGCAGTGCTAGAAGCCTAATAAGCGGGAGGGGATACTATGAGCAGTTCTTC. It translates to CSARSLISGRGYYEQFF.

Many counts were recorded for this clonotype. The rearrangement links TRBV3-1 to TRBJ1-2; D call uncertain. This CDR3 comprises 14 residues. V lost 1 base to trimming and J lost 2 bases, with 8 bases between them. CDR1 is LGHDT, CDR2 YNNKEL, per germline (reference sequence). The CDR3 DNA is TGTGCCAGCAGCCAAGGGACCTTAAACTATGGCTACACCTTC. Its protein product is CASSQGTLNYGYTF.

The table lists this clonotype with many counts. The chain employs TRBV7-9 and TRBJ2-3; D is unclear. Deletions cut 2 bases from V and 2 bases from J, with 11 bases between. Per the germline V gene, CDR1 is SEHNR and CDR2 is FQNEAQ (reference sequence). CDR3 length equals 15 residues. The DNA of the CDR3 is TGTGCCAGCAGCTTACTGACCGCCGTCACAGATACGCAGTATTTT. This gives the protein CASSLLTAVTDTQYF.

The CDR3 is CASSEGSEFYGYTF. The CDR3 DNA sequence: TGTGCCAGCAGTGAAGGGTCGGAGTTCTATGGCTACACCTTC. This chain links TRBV25-1 with TRBJ1-2, with D hard to call. The CDR3 consists of 14 residues. V was shortened by 2 bases and J by 4 bases, with 11 bases between the two germline ends. CDR1 and CDR2 (germline): MGHDK, SYGVNS.

About this clonotype itself: The conserved phenylalanine or tryptophan is not found at the CDR3 terminus, so this likely reflects a read error. V and J are TRBV3-1 and TRBJ2-5; D uncertain. V shed 8 bases and J shed 5 bases, with 15 bases lying between them. The length of the CDR3 is 13 residues. The germline V gene has CDR1 LGHDT and CDR2 YNNKEL (reference sequence). CDR3 nucleotides: TGTGCCAGCTCACCAGTTACCGGGGAGACCCAGTACCTC. Its translation: CASSPVTGETQYL.

In this sample, this clonotype turned up many times. The V call is TRBV20-1, the J call TRBJ2-7; TRBD2 matches at 11 bases. This CDR3 spans 14 amino acids. From germline, CDR1 is DFQATT and CDR2 SNEGSKA (reference sequence). Trimming cost V 7 bases and J 0 bases; bases outside gene matches: 5. The CDR3 sequence: CSVTGTSGSYEQYF. The CDR3 DNA follows: TGCAGTGTAACCGGGACTAGCGGCTCCTACGAGCAGTACTTC.

The sample holds one count of this clonotype. The J gene is TRBJ1-5, the V gene TRBV19; D is possibly TRBD1 (5 bases). This CDR3 has 16 residues. Germline V lookup: CDR1 LNHDA, CDR2 SQIVND (reference sequence). V lost 7 bases to trimming and J lost 4 bases, with 20 bases between them. Here the CDR3 reads CASTDLGTGGNQPQHF. The CDR3 DNA follows: TGTGCCAGTACCGATCTGGGGACGGGGGGGAATCAGCCCCAGCATTTT. Variable domain in full (rest from reference TRBV19 and TRBJ1-5): DGGITQSPKYLFRKEGQNVTLSCEQNLNHDAMYWYRQDPGQGLRLIYYSQIVNDFQKGDIAEGYSVSREKKESFPLTVTSAQKNPTAFYLCASTDLGTGGNQPQHFGDGTRLSIL.

There are many counts of this clonotype. The chain uses TRBV12-3 or TRBV12-4 and TRBJ2-7; 10 bases align to TRBD2. J was trimmed by 6 bases and V by 5 bases; bases with no gene match: 10. The CDR3 has 15 amino acids. The CDR3 DNA follows: TGTGCCAGCAGTCTTTCTAGCGGGAGTTCATCCGAGCAGTACTTC. Translating gives CASSLSSGSSSEQYF.

Ten or more counts support this clonotype. This chain links TRBV20-1 with TRBJ2-1; 14 bases align to TRBD2. Germline assignment: CDR1 DFQATT and CDR2 SNEGSKA (reference sequence). Trimming took 4 bases from V and 8 from J; bases not matched to a gene: 1. The CDR3 is made up of 13 amino acids. The chain's CDR3 is CSAKTSGRDEQFF. CDR3 nucleotides: TGCAGTGCTAAGACTAGCGGGAGGGATGAGCAGTTCTTC.

This chain uses TRBV19 with TRBJ2-1; D gene ambiguous. From germline, CDR1 is LNHDA and CDR2 SQIVND (reference sequence). The CDR3 loop spans 17 amino acids. V was pared by 3 bases and J by 5 bases, with 20 bases between. For the CDR3, the DNA is TGTGCCAGTAGTATTGGCGACCGAATCTTGCTACACAATGAGCAGTTCTTC. The encoded protein is CASSIGDRILLHNEQFF.

This clonotype was recorded many times. V gene TRBV7-2 combines with J gene TRBJ2-5, with D tentatively TRBD1 or TRBD2 (5 bases each). V lost 6 bases to trimming and J lost 5 bases, with 19 bases between them. The V gene's germline CDR1 is SGHTA and CDR2 FQGNSA. This CDR3 comprises 15 residues. The CDR3 protein is CASRHRGWGVETQYF. The CDR3 DNA follows: TGTGCCAGCAGGCACCGGGGATGGGGCGTGGAGACCCAGTACTTC.